The 27 T cell receptor beta chains in this list originate from one sample, sequenced in a study of T-cell memory formation after mild COVID-19. TCRdb re-called the 5' RACE reads with MiXCR, one entry per CDR3 protein. The sample consists of fewer than 700,000 distinct CDR3 sequences, about 22% of them appearing once. What was sequenced was PBMCs or a T cell subset sorted from them (not recorded which). These receptors came from an adult woman who had mild COVID-19 (a few samples of this study predate the infection). Cell type and time point are not known.

In its sample, this clonotype was seen a few times. CDR3 loop: CASSYLRGGQETQYF. Here the CDR3 DNA reads TGTGCCAGCAGTTATCTCCGGGGGGGCCAAGAGACCCAGTACTTC. V usage is TRBV6-2 or TRBV6-3 and J usage is TRBJ2-5, with 8 bases identical to TRBD2. V was clipped by 3 bases and J by 1 base; unmatched bases: 4. The V gene's germline CDR1 is MNHEY and CDR2 SVGEGT. This CDR3 has 15 residues.

The genes are TRBV24-1 and TRBJ2-4; 7 bases are shared with TRBD1. This CDR3 has 17 residues. Germline V gene data show CDR1 as KGHDR and CDR2 as SFDVKD. V was pared by 2 bases and J by 0 bases, with 6 bases of the junction left unmatched. The CDR3 DNA reads as TGTGCCACCAGTGATTCTCGGGACAGCGTAGCCAAAAACATTCAGTACTTC. It translates to CATSDSRDSVAKNIQYF.

There are a few counts of this clonotype. The chain carries TRBV19 and TRBJ2-1; the match to TRBD2 covers 7 bases. CDR3 length: 16 residues. V shed 4 bases, J shed 5 bases, and the junction held 11 bases outside the gene matches. Germline CDR1 is LNHDA and CDR2 is SQIVND (reference sequence). CDR3 sequence reads: CASSSPGTKTHNEQFF. CDR3 DNA sequence: TGTGCCAGTAGTAGCCCTGGGACTAAAACCCACAATGAGCAGTTCTTC.

This chain uses TRBV4-1 with TRBJ2-1, with D perhaps being TRBD1 or TRBD2 (6 bases each). Trimming took off 4 bases at V and 0 bases at J, with 13 bases between the two ends. Germline-derived CDR1 and CDR2 are MGHRA and YSYEKL. The CDR3 is made up of 16 amino acids. In DNA form, the CDR3 reads TGCGCCAGCAGCCGCGTAGGGGGGAGCTCCTACAATGAGCAGTTCTTC. This sequence encodes CASSRVGGSSYNEQFF.

This chain connects TRBV12-3 or TRBV12-4 to TRBJ2-5; 7 positions match TRBD1. The junction had 5 bases not matched to a gene; V was cut back by 2 bases and J by 5 bases. The CDR3 covers 14 residues. Here the CDR3 reads CASSLQSRGETQYF. CDR3 sequence (DNA): TGTGCCAGCAGTTTACAGAGCAGGGGGGAGACCCAGTACTTC.

V is TRBV25-1 and J is TRBJ2-1; the match to TRBD1 covers 7 bases. The germline CDR1 and CDR2 sequences are MGHDK and SYGVNS. This CDR3 is built from 14 residues. V shed 1 base, J shed 6 bases, and the junction held 3 bases outside the gene matches. CDR3 loop: CASSEWDSFNEQFF. The CDR3, as DNA: TGTGCCAGCAGTGAATGGGACAGTTTCAATGAGCAGTTCTTC.

The DNA of the CDR3 is TGTGCCAGCAGTTACGGTGGGACAGGGGGCACTGAAGCTTTCTTT. Protein sequence: CASSYGGTGGTEAFF. V gene TRBV6-2 or TRBV6-3 combines with J gene TRBJ1-1; 11 bases are a match to TRBD1. Germline CDR1 MNHEY, CDR2 SVGEGT. The CDR3 is 15 residues long. After removal of 2 bases from V and 4 bases from J, the junction contained 3 bases not matched to a gene.

This chain uses TRBV7-6 with TRBJ2-7, with D possibly matching TRBD1 (7 bases). Germline-derived CDR1 and CDR2 are SGHVS and FNYEAQ. V lost 8 bases and J 5 bases, leaving 19 bases between the germline ends. The CDR3 spans 14 residues. Here the CDR3 reads CASAERAGGHEQYF. DNA of the CDR3: TGTGCCAGCGCAGAGAGGGCAGGGGGGCACGAGCAGTACTTC. Supplemented by reference TRBV7-6 and TRBJ2-7, the full variable domain reads GAGVSQSPRYKVTKRGQDVALRCDPISGHVSLYWYRQALGQGPEFLTYFNYEAQQDKSGLPNDRFSAERPEGSISTLTIQRTEQRDSAMYRCASAERAGGHEQYFGPGTRLTVT.

The sample holds a few counts of this clonotype. The V call is TRBV5-1, the J call TRBJ2-1; 9 bases align to TRBD2. The V gene's germline CDR1 is SGHRS and CDR2 YFSETQ. The CDR3 is 14 amino acids. Unmatched junction bases numbered 6, after V lost 4 bases and J lost 7 bases. The CDR3 loop reads CASSGGGVWNEQFF. CDR3 DNA sequence: TGCGCCAGCAGCGGCGGGGGGGTTTGGAATGAGCAGTTCTTC.

This clonotype has a single count. This sequence joins TRBV6-5 and TRBJ2-3, with 8 bases matching TRBD2. This CDR3 spans 15 amino acids. V shed 5 bases and J 4 bases; nucleotides not matched to a gene: 8. CDR1 is MNHEY, CDR2 SVGAGI, per germline. In nucleotides, the CDR3 is TGTGCCAGCAGTAGGGGCGGGGGGCAGCCAGATACGCAGTATTTT. It specifies CASSRGGGQPDTQYF.

This clonotype was counted ten times or more. The chain carries TRBV12-3 or TRBV12-4 and TRBJ2-7; possibly TRBD1 or TRBD2 for D (5 bases each). The CDR3 covers 15 residues. Trimming pared 5 bases from V and 2 bases from J, leaving 16 bases between. Here the CDR3 reads CASSPQARDAYEQYF. DNA for the CDR3: TGTGCCAGCAGTCCCCAAGCCCGGGACGCCTACGAGCAGTACTTC.

CDR3 sequence: CATGGGLSYNEQFF. For the CDR3, the DNA is TGTGCCACCGGCGGGGGACTCTCCTACAATGAGCAGTTCTTC. The chain is built from TRBV24-1 and TRBJ2-1, with 7 bases fitting TRBD2. Trimming cost V 9 bases and J 0 bases; bases outside gene matches: 4. Germline V CDR1 and CDR2: KGHDR, SFDVKD. The CDR3 is 14 residues long.

This clonotype was found a few times. The gene calls are TRBV11-2 and TRBJ2-7; 11 nucleotides line up with TRBD2. The V gene's germline CDR1 is SGHAT and CDR2 FQNNGV. The ends lost 5 bases at V and 3 bases at J; junction bases unmatched: 9. CDR3 size: 16 residues. The chain's CDR3 is CASSPLLAGVGYEQYF. The CDR3 DNA follows: TGTGCCAGCAGCCCGCTACTAGCGGGAGTAGGCTACGAGCAGTACTTC. The full variable domain, its missing parts supplied by reference TRBV11-2 and TRBJ2-7, is EAGVAQSPRYKIIEKRQSVAFWCNPISGHATLYWYQQILGQGPKLLIQFQNNGVVDDSQLPKDRFSAERLKGVDSTLKIQPAKLEDSAVYLCASSPLLAGVGYEQYFGPGTRLTVT.

The chain joins TRBV7-8 to TRBJ1-2; 9 nucleotides line up with TRBD1. The CDR3 loop spans 14 amino acids. V lost 6 bases and J lost 3; bases outside the gene matches: 5. CDR1 is SGHVS and CDR2 is FQNEAQ in the germline V gene. CDR3 nucleotides: TGTGCCAGCAGTTACAGGGGGCTTGACTATGGCTACACCTTC. Its protein product is CASSYRGLDYGYTF.

This clonotype appeared a few times. This chain uses TRBV7-9 with TRBJ2-1; the D gene could be TRBD1 or TRBD2 (6 bases each). The CDR3 runs to 15 residues. V was cut by 5 bases and J by 4 bases, with 15 bases left in between. Germline values: CDR1 SEHNR, CDR2 FQNEAQ (reference sequence). The CDR3 sequence: CASSEGGTHYNEQFF. The CDR3 DNA reads TGTGCCAGCAGCGAAGGGGGGACACATTACAATGAGCAGTTCTTC.

With regard to this clonotype: No conserved phenylalanine or tryptophan ends this CDR3, so it is likely a read error. The DNA for the CDR3 is TGTGCCAGCAGCCCGGGACTAGCGGATTACAATGAGCAGTTCGTC. Its translation is CASSPGLADYNEQFV. The V call is TRBV5-6, the J call TRBJ2-1; 11 bases are shared with TRBD2. Germline values: CDR1 SGHDT, CDR2 YYEEEE. CDR3 length equals 15 residues. The ends lost 4 bases at V and 4 bases at J; junction bases unmatched: 4.

The table lists this clonotype with a few counts. The V call is TRBV4-1, the J call TRBJ1-2; 7 nucleotides align to TRBD1. There are 15 residues in the CDR3. The V gene's germline CDR1 is MGHRA and CDR2 YSYEKL. The ends lost 0 bases at V and 4 bases at J; junction bases unmatched: 5. For the CDR3, the DNA is TGCGCCAGCAGCCAAGATCCACAGGGGTCCTATGGCTACACCTTC. Residues: CASSQDPQGSYGYTF.

In this sample, this clonotype turned up a few times. The gene calls are TRBV20-1 and TRBJ1-5, with D maybe TRBD1 (5 bases). The germline V gene has CDR1 DFQATT and CDR2 SNEGSKA (reference sequence). This CDR3 has 16 residues. V gave up 5 bases and J gave up 1 base, with 18 bases separating them. The CDR3 DNA sequence: TGCAGTGCTGGTAGGGTGGGGGGTATAAGCAATCAGCCCCAGCATTTT. The encoded protein is CSAGRVGGISNQPQHF.

A few counts support this clonotype. The chain links TRBV5-1 to TRBJ2-5; 9 bases line up with TRBD1. V shed 9 bases and J 2 bases; nucleotides not matched to a gene: 8. Germline lookup yields CDR1 SGHRS and CDR2 YFSETQ. The CDR3 sequence is 14 residues long. CDR3 in DNA: TGCGCCACCCAATCGACAGGGGGGCAAGAGACCCAGTACTTC. The encoded protein is CATQSTGGQETQYF.

The V gene is TRBV7-3, the J gene TRBJ2-3, with D tentatively TRBD2 (5 bases). The CDR3 spans 15 residues. With 5 bases removed from V and 3 bases from J, the gap between germline ends came to 15 bases. Germline V CDR1 and CDR2: SGHTA, FQGTGA. The CDR3 sequence is CASSAGLSWTDTQYF. The CDR3 DNA sequence: TGTGCCAGCAGCGCTGGACTCTCGTGGACAGATACGCAGTATTTT.

V and J are TRBV24-1 and TRBJ2-2; TRBD1 matches at 12 bases. CDR1 is KGHDR and CDR2 is SFDVKD in the germline V gene. V lost 5 bases and J lost 3; bases outside the gene matches: 9. The CDR3 loop spans 18 amino acids. CDR3 nucleotides: TGTGCCACCAGTGTCACCGGGACAGGGGGCCAATACACCGGGGAGCTGTTTTTT. Encoded protein: CATSVTGTGGQYTGELFF.

V usage is TRBV29-1 and J usage is TRBJ2-5; TRBD1 matches at 8 bases. CDR3 length: 14 amino acids. J gave up 4 bases and V 4 bases, and 8 bases lay outside the gene matches. From germline, CDR1 is SQVTM and CDR2 ANQGSEA. CDR3 sequence reads: CSVAIPGGLETQYF. The CDR3 coding sequence is TGCAGCGTTGCCATACCAGGGGGCTTAGAGACCCAGTACTTC.

The chain has TRBV21-1 and TRBJ2-1; TRBD2 reflects the table's D call only, with no check against the DNA. TRBV21-1 is annotated as a pseudogene. CDR3 length: 15 amino acids. CDR3 region: CASRLDSSSYNEQFF. The CDR3 nucleotides are TGTGCCAGCAGACTAGACAGTAGCTCCTACAATGAGCAGTTCTTC.

The rearrangement links TRBV5-1 to TRBJ2-2; D is tentatively TRBD1 or TRBD2 (6 bases each). The CDR3 is made up of 15 amino acids. Per germline, CDR1 SGHRS and CDR2 YFSETQ. Deletions cut 5 bases from V and 5 bases from J, with 16 bases between. CDR3 nucleotide sequence: TGCGCCAGCAGTTCCGTGGGGGGCTTGACCGGGGAGCTGTTTTTT. This encodes CASSSVGGLTGELFF.

The rearrangement uses TRBV7-9 and TRBJ2-3; D is unclear. The V end lost 6 bases, the J end lost 2 bases, and 12 bases lay between the germline ends. Germline V gene sequence: CDR1 SEHNR, CDR2 FQNEAQ (reference sequence). The CDR3 runs to 14 residues. The CDR3: CASSRAGYTDTQYF. For the CDR3, the DNA is TGTGCCAGCAGTCGCGCAGGTTACACAGATACGCAGTATTTT.

This sequence joins TRBV7-9 and TRBJ2-5; 7 bases align to TRBD1. This CDR3 is built from 15 residues. Germline V gene lookup returns CDR1 SEHNR and CDR2 FQNEAQ (reference sequence). J was trimmed by 6 bases and V by 3 bases; bases with no gene match: 10. The CDR3 DNA reads TGTGCCAGCAGCTTCACAGGGGAACTCGGGAAGACCCAGTACTTC. It specifies CASSFTGELGKTQYF.

The V gene is TRBV20-1, the J gene TRBJ2-1; 7 positions match TRBD2. This CDR3 is 12 amino acids long. CDR1 DFQATT and CDR2 SNEGSKA come from the germline V gene (reference sequence). V shed 8 bases and J 1 base; nucleotides not matched to a gene: 2. The CDR3 is CSPAGSYNEQFF. The CDR3 nucleotides are TGCAGTCCAGCGGGATCCTACAATGAGCAGTTCTTC.